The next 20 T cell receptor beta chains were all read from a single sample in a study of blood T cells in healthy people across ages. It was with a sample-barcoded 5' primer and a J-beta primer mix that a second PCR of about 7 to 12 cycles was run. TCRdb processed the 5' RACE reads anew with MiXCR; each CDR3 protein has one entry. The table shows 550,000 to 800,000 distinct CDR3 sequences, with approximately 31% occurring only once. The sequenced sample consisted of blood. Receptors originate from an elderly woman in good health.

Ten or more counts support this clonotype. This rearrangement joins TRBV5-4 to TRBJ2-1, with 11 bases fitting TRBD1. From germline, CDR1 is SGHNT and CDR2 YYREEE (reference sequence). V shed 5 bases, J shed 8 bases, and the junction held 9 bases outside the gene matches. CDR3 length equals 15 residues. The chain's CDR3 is CASRPRTGGTDEQFF. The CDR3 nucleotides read TGTGCCAGCAGACCAAGGACAGGGGGCACTGATGAGCAGTTCTTC.

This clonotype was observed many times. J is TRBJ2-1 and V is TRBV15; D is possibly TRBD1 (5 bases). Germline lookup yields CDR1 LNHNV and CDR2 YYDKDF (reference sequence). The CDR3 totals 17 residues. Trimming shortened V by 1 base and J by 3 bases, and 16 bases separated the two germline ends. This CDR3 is CATSRGEGAGYYNEQFF. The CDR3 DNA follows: TGTGCCACCAGCAGAGGGGAAGGAGCAGGGTACTACAATGAGCAGTTCTTC.

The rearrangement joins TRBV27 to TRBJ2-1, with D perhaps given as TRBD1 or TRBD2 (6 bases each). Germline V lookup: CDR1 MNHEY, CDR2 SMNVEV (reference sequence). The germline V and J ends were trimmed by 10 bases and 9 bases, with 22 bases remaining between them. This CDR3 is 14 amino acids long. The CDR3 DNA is TGTGCCACGAAACCGGGACCCGGGGGCCGTGAGCAGTTCTTC. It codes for CATKPGPGGREQFF.

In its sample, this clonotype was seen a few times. CDR3 loop: CSARGSRPTNEKLFF. CDR3 DNA sequence: TGCAGTGCCCGGGGCAGCCGACCAACTAATGAAAAACTGTTTTTT. V gene TRBV20-1 combines with J gene TRBJ1-4, with D perhaps TRBD1 (5 bases). V lost 6 bases and J 0 bases, leaving 14 bases between the germline ends. Germline lookup yields CDR1 DFQATT and CDR2 SNEGSKA (reference sequence). The CDR3 extends over 15 amino acids.

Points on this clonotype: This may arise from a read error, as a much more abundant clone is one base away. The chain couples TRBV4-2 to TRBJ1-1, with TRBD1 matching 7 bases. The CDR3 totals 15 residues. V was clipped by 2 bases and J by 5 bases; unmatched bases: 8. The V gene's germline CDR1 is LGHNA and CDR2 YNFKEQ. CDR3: CASSQNTTGDTEAFF. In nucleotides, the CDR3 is TGTGCCAGCAGCCAAAATACCACAGGGGATACTGAAGCTTTCTTT.

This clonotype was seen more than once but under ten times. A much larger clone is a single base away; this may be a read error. This CDR3 reads CASSLGDRVHNEQYF. CDR3 DNA: TGTGCCAGCAGCTTAGGGGACAGGGTACACAATGAGCAGTACTTC. The chain uses TRBV7-2 and TRBJ2-7, with 9 bases aligning to TRBD1. V was clipped by 1 base and J by 7 bases; unmatched bases: 8. CDR3 length: 15 amino acids. CDR1 and CDR2 (germline): SGHTA, FQGNSA.

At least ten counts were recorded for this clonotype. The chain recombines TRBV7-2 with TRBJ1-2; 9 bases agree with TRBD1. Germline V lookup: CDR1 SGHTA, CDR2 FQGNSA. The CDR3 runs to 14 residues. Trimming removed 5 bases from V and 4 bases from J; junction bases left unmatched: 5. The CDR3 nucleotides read TGTGCCAGCAGCCTACCGGACAGGGGCTATGGCTACACCTTC. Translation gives CASSLPDRGYGYTF.

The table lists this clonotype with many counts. The CDR3 here is CASSPPGTGYDLAFF. The CDR3 DNA follows: TGTGCCAGCAGCCCACCCGGGACAGGGTATGATTTAGCTTTCTTT. The chain links TRBV5-4 to TRBJ1-1; 9 positions agree with TRBD1. Trimming took 4 bases from V and 10 from J; bases not matched to a gene: 14. Germline values: CDR1 SGHNT, CDR2 YYREEE (reference sequence). The CDR3 has 15 amino acids. Looking up the rest from reference TRBV5-4 and TRBJ1-1 gives the full variable domain: ETGVTQSPTHLIKTRGQQVTLRCSSQSGHNTVSWYQQALGQGPQFIFQYYREEENGRGNFPPRFSGLQFPNYSSELNVNALELDDSALYLCASSPPGTGYDLAFFGQGTRLTVV.

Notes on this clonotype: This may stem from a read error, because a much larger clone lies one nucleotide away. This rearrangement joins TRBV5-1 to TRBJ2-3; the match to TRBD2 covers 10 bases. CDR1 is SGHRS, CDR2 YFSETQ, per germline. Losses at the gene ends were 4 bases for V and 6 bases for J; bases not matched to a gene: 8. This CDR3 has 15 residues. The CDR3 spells CASSLLAGAPDTQYF. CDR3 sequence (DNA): TGCGCCAGCAGCCTCCTAGCGGGGGCGCCCGATACGCAGTATTTT.

DNA for the CDR3: TGTGCCAGCAGTTTACACTTGACCCTACTCTCCTACAATGAGCAGTACTTC. Its translation is CASSLHLTLLSYNEQYF. J is TRBJ2-1 and V is TRBV28; no clear D gene. TRBJ2-7 explains the end of the DNA better; the J call may be wrong. Germline V gene lookup returns CDR1 MDHEN and CDR2 SYDVKM. The CDR3 consists of 17 residues.

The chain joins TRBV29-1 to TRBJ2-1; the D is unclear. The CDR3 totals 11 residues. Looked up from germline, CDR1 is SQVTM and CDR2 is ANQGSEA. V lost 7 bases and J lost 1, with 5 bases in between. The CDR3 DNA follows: TGCAGCGGGGTTTCCTACAATGAGCAGTTCTTC. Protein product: CSGVSYNEQFF.

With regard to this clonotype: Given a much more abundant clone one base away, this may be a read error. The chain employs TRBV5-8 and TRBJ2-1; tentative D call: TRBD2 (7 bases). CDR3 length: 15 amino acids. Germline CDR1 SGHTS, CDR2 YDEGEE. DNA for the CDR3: TGTGCCAGCAGCTATTCGGGGGGCGCGGGAAATGAGCGGTTCTTC. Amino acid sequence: CASSYSGGAGNERFF.

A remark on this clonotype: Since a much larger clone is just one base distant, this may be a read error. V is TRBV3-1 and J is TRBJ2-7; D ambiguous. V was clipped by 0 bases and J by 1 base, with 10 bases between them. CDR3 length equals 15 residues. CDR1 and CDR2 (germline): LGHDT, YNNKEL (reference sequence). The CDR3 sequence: CASSQEQVGSYEQYF. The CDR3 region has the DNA TGTGCCAGCAGCCAAGAGCAAGTTGGGTCCTACGAGCAGTACTTC.

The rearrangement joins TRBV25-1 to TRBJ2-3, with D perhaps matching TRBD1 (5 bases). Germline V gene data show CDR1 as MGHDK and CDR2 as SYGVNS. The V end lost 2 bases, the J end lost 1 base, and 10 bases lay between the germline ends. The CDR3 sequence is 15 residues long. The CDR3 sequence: CASSEQGWGTDTQYF. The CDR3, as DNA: TGTGCCAGCAGTGAACAGGGATGGGGCACAGATACGCAGTATTTT.

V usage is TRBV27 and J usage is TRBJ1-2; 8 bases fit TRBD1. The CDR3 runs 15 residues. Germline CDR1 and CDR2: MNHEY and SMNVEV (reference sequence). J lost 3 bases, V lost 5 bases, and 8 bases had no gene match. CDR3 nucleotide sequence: TGTGCCAGCAGTGCATGGGGACAGGCTGACTATGGCTACACCTTC. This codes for CASSAWGQADYGYTF.

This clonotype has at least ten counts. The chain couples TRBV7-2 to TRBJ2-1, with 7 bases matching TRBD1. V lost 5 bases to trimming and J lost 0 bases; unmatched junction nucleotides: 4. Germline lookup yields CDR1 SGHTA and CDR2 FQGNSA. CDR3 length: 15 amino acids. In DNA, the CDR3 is TGTGCCAGCAGCATACAGGGGCCCTCCTACAATGAGCAGTTCTTC. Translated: CASSIQGPSYNEQFF.

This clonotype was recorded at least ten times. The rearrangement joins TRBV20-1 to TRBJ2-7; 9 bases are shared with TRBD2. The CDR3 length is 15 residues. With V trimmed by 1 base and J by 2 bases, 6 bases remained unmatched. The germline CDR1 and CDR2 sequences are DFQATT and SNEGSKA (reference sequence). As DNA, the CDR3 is TGCAGTGCTAGAGGGGCTAGCGGGGCGACCTACGAGCAGTACTTC. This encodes CSARGASGATYEQYF.

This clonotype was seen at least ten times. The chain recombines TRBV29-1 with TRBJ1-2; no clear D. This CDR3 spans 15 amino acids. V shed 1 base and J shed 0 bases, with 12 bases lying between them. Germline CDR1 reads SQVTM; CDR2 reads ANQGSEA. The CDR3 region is CSVEGTATSNYGYTF. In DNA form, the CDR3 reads TGCAGCGTTGAAGGGACGGCGACTTCTAACTATGGCTACACCTTC.

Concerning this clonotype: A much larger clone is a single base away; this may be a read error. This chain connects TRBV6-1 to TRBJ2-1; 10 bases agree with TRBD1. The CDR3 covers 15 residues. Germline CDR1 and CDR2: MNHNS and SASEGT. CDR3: CASSGDRGMRNERFF. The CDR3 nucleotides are TGTGCCAGCAGTGGGGACAGGGGAATGCGCAATGAGCGGTTCTTC.

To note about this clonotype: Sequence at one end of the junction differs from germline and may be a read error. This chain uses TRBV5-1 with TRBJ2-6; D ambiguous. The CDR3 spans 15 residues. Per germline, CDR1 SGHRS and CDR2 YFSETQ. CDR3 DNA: TGCGCCAGCAGCTTAAGTCTCTCTGGGGTCAACGTCCTGACTTTC. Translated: CASSLSLSGVNVLTF.